Given below is one T cell receptor beta chain in context. Its antigen remains unidentified. TCRdb re-called the multiplex PCR reads through MiXCR, storing one row per CDR3 protein. This table holds 14,000 to 15,000 distinct CDR3 sequences, roughly 50% found once. The germline CDR1 and CDR2 sequences are SGHRS and YFSETQ. The CDR3 has 17 amino acids. The germline V and J ends were trimmed by 0 bases and 0 bases, with 13 bases remaining between them. This sample is part of a study of breast tumors, draining lymph nodes, adjacent tissues. Study results and caveats: Tumor TCR diversity was below lymph nodes but above nontumor tissue. That most tumor T cells come from lymph nodes remained unproven. Luminal-like breast cancer showed significantly higher tumor–nontumor repertoire similarity than basal-like.

The gene calls are TRBV5-1 and TRBJ1-3, with D possibly TRBD1 on 5 matching bases. The sequenced sample consisted of tumor-adjacent breast tissue. The TCR was taken from a female donor with breast cancer. Some clones in this sample may be carry-over from other donors' samples. This CDR3 reads CASSLGWTKSSGNTIYF. CDR3 sequence (DNA): TGCGCCAGCAGCTTGGGATGGACAAAGTCCTCTGGAAACACCATATATTTT.